The clone carrying this T cell receptor beta chain was detected many times. What it recognizes is unknown. Germline values: CDR1 SNHLY, CDR2 FYNNEI. Trimming removed 6 bases at V and 2 bases at J, with 11 bases between. The CDR3 runs to 14 residues. The repertoire was sequenced with immunoSEQ multiplex PCR; TCRdb's copy has only in-frame clones and lacks some. The table lists under 15,000 clones, with no singletons. Busulfan-fludarabine conditioning, marrow transplant, and cyclophosphamide on days +3 and +4 were administered. The data belong to a study of T cells after posttransplantation cyclophosphamide. Notes on the study in general: TRB clonality was highly associated with recipient CMV seropositivity and reactivation. Tissue-infiltrating T cells from skin or gut overlapped little with blood T cells. Donor-recipient repertoire similarity was low at 1-2 months, rising over year one.

The specimen was PBMCs, collected after allogeneic stem cell transplant with posttransplant cyclophosphamide. The TCR comes from a female patient in her 40s who received an allogeneic stem cell transplant from a related donor, was CMV-positive, and had acute GVHD only. Some T cells may be provided by the graft donor. J is TRBJ1-3 and V is TRBV2; D is perhaps TRBD1 (5 bases). This CDR3 is CASSTWGAGNTIYF. CDR3 nucleotides: TGTGCCAGCAGCACCTGGGGGGCTGGAAACACCATATATTTT.